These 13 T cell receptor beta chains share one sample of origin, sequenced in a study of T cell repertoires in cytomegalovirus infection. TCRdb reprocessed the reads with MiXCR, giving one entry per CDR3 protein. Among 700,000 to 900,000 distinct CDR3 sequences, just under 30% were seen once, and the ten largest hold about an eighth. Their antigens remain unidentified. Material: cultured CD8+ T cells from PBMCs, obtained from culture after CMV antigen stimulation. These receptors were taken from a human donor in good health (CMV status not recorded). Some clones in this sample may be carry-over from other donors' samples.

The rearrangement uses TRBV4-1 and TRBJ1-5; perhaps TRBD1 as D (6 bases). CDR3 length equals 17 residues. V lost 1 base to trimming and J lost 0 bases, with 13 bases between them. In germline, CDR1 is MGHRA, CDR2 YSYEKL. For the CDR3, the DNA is TGCGCCAGCAGCCAAGTAGGACAGACCTATAGCAATCAGCCCCAGCATTTT. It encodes CASSQVGQTYSNQPQHF.

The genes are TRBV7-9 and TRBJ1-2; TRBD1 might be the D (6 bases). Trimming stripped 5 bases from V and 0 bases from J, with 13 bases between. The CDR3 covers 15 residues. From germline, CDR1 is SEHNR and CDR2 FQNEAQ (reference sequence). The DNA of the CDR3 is TGTGCCAGCAGCCCTCCCGGACAGACTAACTATGGCTACACCTTC. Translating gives CASSPPGQTNYGYTF.

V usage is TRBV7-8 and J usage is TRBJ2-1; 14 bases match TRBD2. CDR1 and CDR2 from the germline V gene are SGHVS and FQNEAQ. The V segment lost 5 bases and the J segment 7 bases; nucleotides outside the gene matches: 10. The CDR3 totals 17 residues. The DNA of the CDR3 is TGTGCCAGCAGCCCAGGACTAGCGGGGGGCCCGTGGAATGAGCAGTTCTTC. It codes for CASSPGLAGGPWNEQFF.

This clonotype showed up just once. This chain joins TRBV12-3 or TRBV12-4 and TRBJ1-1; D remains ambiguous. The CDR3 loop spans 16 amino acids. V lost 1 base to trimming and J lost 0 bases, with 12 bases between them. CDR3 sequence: CASSLDGFLMNTEAFF. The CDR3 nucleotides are TGTGCCAGCAGTTTAGATGGGTTCCTTATGAACACTGAAGCTTTCTTT.

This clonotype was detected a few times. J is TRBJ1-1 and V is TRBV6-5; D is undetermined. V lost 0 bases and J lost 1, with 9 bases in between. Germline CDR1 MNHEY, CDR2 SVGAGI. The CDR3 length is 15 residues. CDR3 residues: CASSYSIGPNTEAFF. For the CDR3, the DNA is TGTGCCAGCAGTTACTCGATAGGGCCGAACACTGAAGCTTTCTTT.

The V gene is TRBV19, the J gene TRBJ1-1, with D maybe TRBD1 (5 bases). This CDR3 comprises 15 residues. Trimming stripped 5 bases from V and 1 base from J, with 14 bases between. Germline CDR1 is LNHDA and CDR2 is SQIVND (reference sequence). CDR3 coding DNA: TGTGCCAGTAGTGACAATCAGGGAGGGAACACTGAAGCTTTCTTT. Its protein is CASSDNQGGNTEAFF.

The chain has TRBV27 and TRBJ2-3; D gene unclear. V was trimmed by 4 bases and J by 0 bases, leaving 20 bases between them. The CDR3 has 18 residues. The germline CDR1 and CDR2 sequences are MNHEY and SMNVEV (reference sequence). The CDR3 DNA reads TGTGCCAGCAGTTCCTCCTTCCTACATCCCTCTAGCACAGATACGCAGTATTTT. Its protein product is CASSSSFLHPSSTDTQYF.

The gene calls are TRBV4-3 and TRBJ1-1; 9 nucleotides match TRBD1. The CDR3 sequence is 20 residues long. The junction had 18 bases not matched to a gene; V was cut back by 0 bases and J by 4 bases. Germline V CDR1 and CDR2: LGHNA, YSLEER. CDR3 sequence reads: CASSQDVGRNRGREGTEAFF. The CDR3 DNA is TGCGCCAGCAGCCAAGATGTCGGCAGAAACAGGGGGCGCGAGGGCACTGAAGCTTTCTTT.

The CDR3 DNA reads as TGTGCCAGTAGTATAGGACTAGTGGGTCGCACCGGGGAGCTGTTTTTT. The encoded protein is CASSIGLVGRTGELFF. This chain links TRBV19 with TRBJ2-2; possibly TRBD2 for D (6 bases). Germline V CDR1 and CDR2: LNHDA, SQIVND (reference sequence). The V gene lost 1 base and the J gene lost 4 bases, with 13 bases spanning the gap. CDR3 size: 16 residues.

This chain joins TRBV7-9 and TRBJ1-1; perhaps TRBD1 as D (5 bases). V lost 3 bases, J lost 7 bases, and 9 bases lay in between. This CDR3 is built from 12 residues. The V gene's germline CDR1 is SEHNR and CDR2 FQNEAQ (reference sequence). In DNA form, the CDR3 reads TGTGCCAGCAGCTTCTACAGGATTGAAGCTTTCTTT. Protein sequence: CASSFYRIEAFF.

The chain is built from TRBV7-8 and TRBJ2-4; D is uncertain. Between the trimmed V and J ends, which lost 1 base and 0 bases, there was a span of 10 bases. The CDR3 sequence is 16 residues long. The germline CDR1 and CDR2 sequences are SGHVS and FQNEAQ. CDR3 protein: CASSLGGLVAKNIQYF. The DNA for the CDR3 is TGTGCCAGCAGCTTAGGGGGTCTTGTAGCCAAAAACATTCAGTACTTC. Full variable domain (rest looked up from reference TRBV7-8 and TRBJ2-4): GAGVSQSPRYKVAKRGQDVALRCDPISGHVSLFWYQQALGQGPEFLTYFQNEAQLDKSGLPSDRFFAERPEGSVSTLKIQRTQQEDSAVYLCASSLGGLVAKNIQYFGAGTRLSVL.

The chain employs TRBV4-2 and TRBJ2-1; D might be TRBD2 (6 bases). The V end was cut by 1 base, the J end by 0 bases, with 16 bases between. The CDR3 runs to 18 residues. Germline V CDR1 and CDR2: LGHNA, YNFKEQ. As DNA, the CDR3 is TGTGCCAGCAGCCAAGCCCTTCCGGGGGTTAGCTCCTACAATGAGCAGTTCTTC. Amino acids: CASSQALPGVSSYNEQFF.

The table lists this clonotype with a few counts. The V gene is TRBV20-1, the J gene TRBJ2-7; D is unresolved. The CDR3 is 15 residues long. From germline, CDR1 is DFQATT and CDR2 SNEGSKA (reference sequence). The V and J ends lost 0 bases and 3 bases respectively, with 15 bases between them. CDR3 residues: CSARDGWLESYEQYF. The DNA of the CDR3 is TGCAGTGCTAGAGATGGTTGGCTGGAGAGCTACGAGCAGTACTTC.